One sample yielded the 23 T cell receptor beta chains listed below, sequenced in a study of CD8+CD57+ T cells in acquired aplastic anemia. TCR beta VDJ and CDR3 were profiled, and genomic DNA was the template. TCRdb re-called the reads with MiXCR, one entry per CDR3 protein. The table has 95,000 to 120,000 distinct CDR3 sequences, 50% to 65% seen once; the top ten hold roughly 31%. The specimen sequenced was sorted CD4+, CD8+, or CD8+CD57+ T cells (not recorded which) from PBMCs. All receptors come from a human donor in good health, serving as a control.

Ten or more counts support this clonotype. The chain links TRBV19 to TRBJ2-1; no clear D. Germline V gene lookup returns CDR1 LNHDA and CDR2 SQIVND (reference sequence). V lost 5 bases and J lost 2, with 13 bases in between. CDR3 length: 15 residues. The CDR3 nucleotides are TGTGCCAGTAGTGTCCTGGGGAATCCCTACAATGAGCAGTTCTTC. Its protein product is CASSVLGNPYNEQFF.

The chain recombines TRBV10-3 with TRBJ2-7; D might be TRBD1 (5 bases). This CDR3 region has 12 residues. Trimming left V 2 bases short and J 3 bases short, with 5 bases between. Germline assignment: CDR1 ENHRY and CDR2 SYGVKD. The DNA for the CDR3 is TGTGCCATCAGTGAGCAGGGCTACGAGCAGTACTTC. Amino acid sequence: CAISEQGYEQYF.

This clonotype was seen at least ten times. V is TRBV7-9 and J is TRBJ2-6; no definite D call. CDR3 size: 17 residues. The V and J ends lost 1 base and 2 bases respectively, with 12 bases between them. The germline V gene encodes CDR1 SEHNR and CDR2 FQNEAQ (reference sequence). DNA for the CDR3: TGTGCCAGCAGCTTAGAAATAGTGTCCCCTGGGGCCAACGTCCTGACTTTC. Amino acid sequence: CASSLEIVSPGANVLTF.

The V and J genes are TRBV10-3 and TRBJ2-7; 10 nucleotides align to TRBD1. This CDR3 comprises 15 residues. V lost 2 bases, J lost 3 bases, and 4 bases stayed unmatched. Germline assignment: CDR1 ENHRY and CDR2 SYGVKD. CDR3 nucleotide sequence: TGTGCCATCAGTGAGGGGACAGGGGACGGCTACGAGCAGTACTTC. It encodes CAISEGTGDGYEQYF.

Many counts were recorded for this clonotype. The CDR3 is CASSLANPSGGVHEQFF. CDR3 sequence (DNA): TGTGCCAGCAGCTTAGCGAATCCTAGCGGGGGGGTTCATGAGCAGTTCTTC. The chain recombines TRBV7-6 with TRBJ2-1, with 12 bases that match TRBD2. The CDR3 totals 17 residues. V lost 0 bases and J lost 8; bases outside the gene matches: 8. Looked up from germline, CDR1 is SGHVS and CDR2 is FNYEAQ. The complete variable domain, with remaining parts taken from reference TRBV7-6 and TRBJ2-1, reads GAGVSQSPRYKVTKRGQDVALRCDPISGHVSLYWYRQALGQGPEFLTYFNYEAQQDKSGLPNDRFSAERPEGSISTLTIQRTEQRDSAMYRCASSLANPSGGVHEQFFGPGTRLTVL.

V gene TRBV10-2 combines with J gene TRBJ1-1; 9 bases line up with TRBD1. V was clipped by 3 bases and J by 0 bases; unmatched bases: 8. Germline values: CDR1 WSHSY, CDR2 SAAADI. This CDR3 spans 17 amino acids. CDR3 amino acids: CASSDRDRAIMNTEAFF. CDR3 DNA: TGCGCCAGCAGTGATCGGGACAGGGCAATTATGAACACTGAAGCTTTCTTT.

The chain carries TRBV11-1 and TRBJ1-1; tentatively, D is TRBD1 (6 bases). Per the germline V gene, CDR1 is SGHAT and CDR2 is FQDESV (reference sequence). The length of the CDR3 is 16 residues. Trimming took 0 bases from V and 3 from J, leaving 14 bases between them. The CDR3 nucleotides are TGTGCCAGCAGCTTAGCGATCGGGGGGCGCGACACTGAAGCTTTCTTT. This codes for CASSLAIGGRDTEAFF.

This clonotype has at least ten counts. CDR3 sequence reads: CSANLPGGYEQYF. The CDR3 coding sequence is TGCAGTGCTAACCTACCAGGGGGCTACGAGCAGTACTTC. V usage is TRBV20-1 and J usage is TRBJ2-7, with TRBD1 matching over 7 bases. The germline CDR1 and CDR2 sequences are DFQATT and SNEGSKA (reference sequence). The CDR3 contains 13 residues. Losses at the gene ends were 4 bases for V and 3 bases for J; bases not matched to a gene: 6.

This chain connects TRBV10-3 to TRBJ1-3; D not resolved. CDR1 and CDR2 (germline): ENHRY, SYGVKD. V was trimmed by 3 bases and J by 0 bases, leaving 9 bases between them. The CDR3 contains 15 residues. The CDR3 loop is CAISDGLLSGNTIYF. DNA for the CDR3: TGTGCCATCAGTGACGGTCTTCTCTCTGGAAACACCATATATTTT.

V is TRBV20-1 and J is TRBJ2-7; 8 nucleotides align to TRBD1. J lost 3 bases, V lost 7 bases, and 8 bases had no gene match. This CDR3 is built from 13 residues. In germline, CDR1 is DFQATT, CDR2 SNEGSKA (reference sequence). The CDR3: CSVRQGALYEQYF. CDR3 nucleotides: TGCAGTGTTCGGCAGGGGGCCCTCTACGAGCAGTACTTC.

Comments on this clonotype: Mismatch with germline at one junction end may stem from a read error. The chain uses TRBV15 and TRBJ2-3, with a weak D call TRBD2 (6 bases). CDR1 and CDR2 from the germline V gene are LNHNV and YYDKDF (reference sequence). CDR3 length: 15 amino acids. This CDR3 is CATNERRGSTDTQYF. The CDR3 DNA reads TGTGCAACCAACGAAAGGCGGGGAAGCACAGATACGCAGTATTTT.

The CDR3 DNA sequence: TGTGCCAGTAGTCCTCTAGCGGGAGGGAATGAGCAGTTCTTC. Amino acid sequence: CASSPLAGGNEQFF. The rearrangement joins TRBV19 to TRBJ2-1; TRBD2 matches 12 bases. Germline lookup yields CDR1 LNHDA and CDR2 SQIVND (reference sequence). The CDR3 sequence is 14 residues long. The V gene end was trimmed by 5 bases and the J gene end by 7 bases; junction bases not matched to a gene: 3.

This clonotype was recorded many times. The chain is built from TRBV5-4 and TRBJ2-7, with 8 bases aligning to TRBD1. V was pared by 4 bases and J by 6 bases, with 9 bases of the junction left unmatched. The CDR3 length is 14 residues. Germline V gene data show CDR1 as SGHNT and CDR2 as YYREEE (reference sequence). The CDR3 sequence is CASSLNRGSSEQYF. The CDR3 region has the DNA TGTGCCAGCAGCCTAAACAGGGGGAGCTCCGAGCAGTACTTC.

In the case of this clonotype: Just one base apart from a much larger clone, this may be a read error. The rearrangement uses TRBV25-1 and TRBJ1-4; D perhaps matches TRBD1 (5 bases). The CDR3 length is 13 residues. V lost 11 bases and J lost 10, with 20 bases in between. Looked up from germline, CDR1 is MGHDK and CDR2 is SYGVNS. The CDR3 protein is CACNPGPGTKLFF. The CDR3 bases are TGTGCCTGCAACCCGGGGCCGGGGACAAAACTGTTTTTT.

The chain is built from TRBV19 and TRBJ2-7; 7 nucleotides align to TRBD1. Losses at the gene ends were 4 bases for V and 2 bases for J; bases not matched to a gene: 8. The CDR3 is made up of 15 amino acids. Germline CDR1 LNHDA, CDR2 SQIVND (reference sequence). The DNA of the CDR3 is TGTGCCAGTAGTAGAACAGGGGTTGGGGCCTACGAGCAGTACTTC. Protein product: CASSRTGVGAYEQYF.

This clonotype was counted ten times or more. The V call is TRBV19, the J call TRBJ2-1; 12 bases map to TRBD2. This CDR3 region has 15 residues. V was pared by 1 base and J by 7 bases, with 2 bases of the junction left unmatched. Per germline, CDR1 LNHDA and CDR2 SQIVND (reference sequence). CDR3 loop: CASSIALAGGNEQFF. In DNA form, the CDR3 reads TGTGCCAGTAGTATAGCCCTAGCGGGGGGGAATGAGCAGTTCTTC. The whole variable domain, remainder taken from reference TRBV19 and TRBJ2-1, is DGGITQSPKYLFRKEGQNVTLSCEQNLNHDAMYWYRQDPGQGLRLIYYSQIVNDFQKGDIAEGYSVSREKKESFPLTVTSAQKNPTAFYLCASSIALAGGNEQFFGPGTRLTVL.

The rearrangement links TRBV27 to TRBJ2-3, with 9 bases aligning to TRBD2. Germline V gene sequence: CDR1 MNHEY, CDR2 SMNVEV (reference sequence). The CDR3 loop spans 14 amino acids. Germline trimming cut 8 bases from V and 4 bases from J; bases unmatched to any gene: 7. CDR3 coding DNA: TGTGCCAGCGCTCCTAGCGGGGATCCAGATACGCAGTATTTT. It is translated as CASAPSGDPDTQYF.

This clonotype was seen only once. This may arise from a read error, as a much more abundant clone is one base away. The chain recombines TRBV10-3 with TRBJ2-7, with 8 bases fitting TRBD2. V was clipped by 10 bases and J by 2 bases; unmatched bases: 7. The CDR3 has 13 amino acids. Per the germline V gene, CDR1 is ENHRY and CDR2 is SYGVKD. CDR3 bases: TGTGCCACCGGGGGGGCCGACACCTACGAGCAGTACTTC. Residues: CATGGADTYEQYF.

The genes are TRBV7-6 and TRBJ1-1; D remains ambiguous. Trimming took off 0 bases at V and 3 bases at J, with 8 bases between the two ends. The CDR3 runs to 14 residues. Germline CDR1 is SGHVS and CDR2 is FNYEAQ. CDR3 DNA: TGTGCCAGCAGCTTAGCGGGTTTTGACACTGAAGCTTTCTTT. Its translation: CASSLAGFDTEAFF.

Worth noting for this clonotype: One base away lies a much larger clone, so this may be a sequencing read error. The rearrangement links TRBV11-1 to TRBJ2-7; D perhaps matches TRBD2 (6 bases). V was pared by 4 bases and J by 1 base, with 17 bases between. CDR3 length equals 16 residues. Germline-derived CDR1 and CDR2 are SGHAT and FQDESV (reference sequence). The CDR3 nucleotides are TGTGCCAGCAGCTACGCAACCGGGACTGGTTCCTACGAGCAGTACTTC. Translated: CASSYATGTGSYEQYF.

The CDR3 nucleotides read TGTGCCAGCAGTGACAGTCAAAACACCGGGGAGCTGTTTTTT. Amino acids: CASSDSQNTGELFF. This chain connects TRBV2 to TRBJ2-2; D not certain. Germline CDR1 is SNHLY and CDR2 is FYNNEI. There are 14 residues in the CDR3. V was trimmed by 3 bases and J by 2 bases, leaving 7 bases between them. The full variable domain, with the rest looked up from reference TRBV2 and TRBJ2-2, is EPEVTQTPSHQVTQMGQEVILRCVPISNHLYFYWYRQILGQKVEFLVSFYNNEISEKSEIFDDQFSVERPDGSNFTLKIRSTKLEDSAMYFCASSDSQNTGELFFGEGSRLTVL.

This clonotype occurred a few times. The V call is TRBV20-1, the J call TRBJ2-7; the match to TRBD1 covers 7 bases. There are 13 residues in the CDR3. Looked up from germline, CDR1 is DFQATT and CDR2 is SNEGSKA (reference sequence). Trimming removed 4 bases from V and 6 bases from J; junction bases left unmatched: 9. This CDR3 is CSAIPTGFREQYF. Here the CDR3 DNA reads TGCAGTGCTATACCGACAGGGTTCCGCGAGCAGTACTTC.

The chain joins TRBV20-1 to TRBJ2-3, with TRBD2 identical over 8 bases. Germline V CDR1 and CDR2: DFQATT, SNEGSKA (reference sequence). V gave up 4 bases and J gave up 0 bases; unmatched junction bases: 3. The CDR3 extends over 14 amino acids. In nucleotides, the CDR3 is TGCAGTGCTAACCAGCGGGGGAGCACAGATACGCAGTATTTT. This encodes CSANQRGSTDTQYF.